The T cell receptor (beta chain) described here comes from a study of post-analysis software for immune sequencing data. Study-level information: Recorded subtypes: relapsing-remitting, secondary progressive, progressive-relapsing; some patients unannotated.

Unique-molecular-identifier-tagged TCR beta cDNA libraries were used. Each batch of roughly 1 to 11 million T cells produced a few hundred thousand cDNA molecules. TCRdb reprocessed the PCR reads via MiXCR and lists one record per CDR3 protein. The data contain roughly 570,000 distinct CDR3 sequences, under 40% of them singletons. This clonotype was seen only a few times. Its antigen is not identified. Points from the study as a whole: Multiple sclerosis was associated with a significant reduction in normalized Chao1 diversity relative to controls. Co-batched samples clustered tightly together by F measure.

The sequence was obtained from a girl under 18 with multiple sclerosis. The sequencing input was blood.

Here the CDR3 DNA reads TGTGCCAGCAGCCCTCGGACTGGTTCACCCCTCCACTTT. This translates into CASSPRTGSPLHF. The chain has TRBV7-2 and TRBJ1-6; D ambiguous. Trimming removed 5 bases at V and 9 bases at J, with 11 bases between. This CDR3 region has 13 residues. Germline values: CDR1 SGHTA, CDR2 FQGNSA.